This T cell receptor beta chain was found in a study of T cell repertoires in cytomegalovirus infection. In the study overall: It can be stated that public TCR beta signatures indicated CMV infection as well as a matching HLA type.

TCRdb processed the reads anew with MiXCR; each CDR3 protein has one entry. The sample carries over 250,000 distinct CDR3 sequences, roughly a fifth recorded once. This clonotype was recorded a few times. Its antigen is not identified. Germline V gene lookup returns CDR1 MNHEY and CDR2 SMNVEV (reference sequence). Losses at the gene ends were 5 bases for V and 2 bases for J; bases not matched to a gene: 12. The CDR3 runs to 17 residues. The TCR was taken from a human donor in good health (CMV status not recorded). Some clones in this sample may be carry-over from other donors' samples. The V call is TRBV27, the J call TRBJ2-3; 8 bases agree with TRBD2. The source material was cultured PBMCs, sampled from culture after CMV antigen stimulation. This CDR3 reads CASSQPGLGGTTDTQYF. The CDR3 DNA reads TGTGCCAGCAGTCAACCGGGACTAGGGGGGACCACAGATACGCAGTATTTT.